The 30 T cell receptor beta chains given below trace back to one sample, sequenced in a study of OX40 agonist ivuxolimab in advanced cancers. Measured with immunoSEQ multiplex PCR; TCRdb has only the in-frame clones, and not every one. Among about 44,000 clones, 85% to 95% were seen once, and the ten largest hold about 15%. The sequences come from CD4+ or CD8+ T cells sorted from blood, collected in a trial of the OX40 agonist ivuxolimab. These receptors were obtained from an adult with an advanced solid tumor such as melanoma, head and neck, liver or kidney cancer.

The rearrangement joins TRBV29-1 to TRBJ1-1; D perhaps matches TRBD1 (5 bases). Trimming took 6 bases from V and 1 from J, leaving 12 bases between them. The germline gives CDR1 SQVTM, CDR2 ANQGSEA. This CDR3 is built from 13 residues. The CDR3 spells CSVYPGGNTEAFF. The CDR3 coding sequence is TGCAGCGTCTACCCGGGGGGGAACACTGAAGCTTTCTTT.

V gene TRBV9 combines with J gene TRBJ2-2, with D perhaps given as TRBD1 or TRBD2 (5 bases each). The CDR3 is made up of 16 amino acids. The V gene lost 4 bases and the J gene lost 0 bases, with 13 bases spanning the gap. Germline assignment: CDR1 SGDLS and CDR2 YYNGEE. DNA for the CDR3: TGTGCCAGCAGCCCCCGAGGGGCCGCGAACACCGGGGAGCTGTTTTTT. Amino acids: CASSPRGAANTGELFF.

The rearrangement joins TRBV15 to TRBJ2-3; D is perhaps TRBD1 (6 bases). Trimming took off 3 bases at V and 6 bases at J, with 16 bases between the two ends. The CDR3 loop spans 15 amino acids. Germline assignment: CDR1 LNHNV and CDR2 YYDKDF (reference sequence). CDR3 DNA: TGTGCCACCAGCAGGGACAGAATCACGACGGATACGCAGTATTTT. This sequence encodes CATSRDRITTDTQYF.

This clone showed up just once. CDR3 nucleotides: TGCGCCAGCAGCCAAGATCCCCTCCAAAAACTGTTTTTT. Translating it yields CASSQDPLQKLFF. V and J are TRBV4-1 and TRBJ1-4; D not resolved. This CDR3 has 13 residues. CDR1 and CDR2 (germline): MGHRA, YSYEKL. The V gene lost 0 bases and the J gene lost 9 bases, with 8 bases spanning the gap.

V usage is TRBV11-1 and J usage is TRBJ2-1; D possibly corresponds to TRBD1 (5 bases). Germline values: CDR1 SGHAT, CDR2 FQDESV (reference sequence). Trimming took off 4 bases at V and 8 bases at J, with 9 bases between the two ends. The CDR3 runs 12 residues. CDR3 in DNA: TGTGCCAGCAGCTCCCTAGGGGATGAGCAGTTCTTC. It translates to CASSSLGDEQFF.

This rearrangement joins TRBV7-9 to TRBJ2-1, with D hard to call. The length of the CDR3 is 11 residues. Germline lookup yields CDR1 SEHNR and CDR2 FQNEAQ (reference sequence). Deletions cut 6 bases from V and 9 bases from J, with 9 bases between. CDR3 DNA sequence: TGTGCCAGCAGACGGACGGGTGAGCAGTTCTTC. Protein sequence: CASRRTGEQFF.

CDR3 coding DNA: TGCGCCAGCAGCCCAGACATAACTGACTATGGCTACACCTTC. Translating it yields CASSPDITDYGYTF. This chain links TRBV4-1 with TRBJ1-2; no definite D call. With 4 bases removed from V and 3 bases from J, the gap between germline ends came to 12 bases. The CDR3 has 14 residues. Germline V CDR1 and CDR2: MGHRA, YSYEKL.

This rearrangement joins TRBV30 to TRBJ2-2; no definite D call. Trimming pared 3 bases from V and 5 bases from J, leaving 10 bases between. The germline V gene has CDR1 GTSNPN and CDR2 SVGIG (reference sequence). The CDR3 covers 13 residues. Written as DNA, the CDR3 is TGTGCCTGGAGCCCTCTAGGAACCGGGGAGCTGTTTTTT. This sequence encodes CAWSPLGTGELFF.

DNA of the CDR3: TGTGCCAGCAGCGGGGGGACAGTCATCTACGAGCAGTACTTC. Its translation: CASSGGTVIYEQYF. The J gene is TRBJ2-7, the V gene TRBV5-8; D is perhaps TRBD1 (7 bases). CDR1 and CDR2 (germline): SGHTS, YDEGEE. The CDR3 totals 14 residues. V dropped 4 bases and J dropped 3 bases, with 14 bases sitting between them.

The J gene is TRBJ2-5, the V gene TRBV28; D is unresolved. Germline CDR1 MDHEN, CDR2 SYDVKM. V shed 2 bases and J shed 2 bases, with 12 bases lying between them. CDR3 size: 15 residues. CDR3 sequence (DNA): TGTGCCAGCAGTTTACCTCCCGGGTTTCAAGAGACCCAGTACTTC. Translating gives CASSLPPGFQETQYF.

The J gene is TRBJ2-7, the V gene TRBV27; D is uncertain. The CDR3 is 14 residues long. V was clipped by 2 bases and J by 2 bases, with 10 bases between them. CDR1 and CDR2 from the germline V gene are MNHEY and SMNVEV (reference sequence). The CDR3 DNA is TGTGCCAGCAGTTTAGGGCCAGGCACCTACGAGCAGTACTTC. Protein product: CASSLGPGTYEQYF.

This chain uses TRBV9 with TRBJ1-2, with D tentatively TRBD1 (6 bases). Trimming removed 3 bases from V and 1 base from J, with 10 bases in between. The CDR3 loop spans 14 amino acids. The germline gives CDR1 SGDLS, CDR2 YYNGEE. The CDR3 loop is CASSAQGFNYGYTF. The CDR3 DNA follows: TGTGCCAGCAGCGCACAGGGATTTAACTATGGCTACACCTTC. Looking up the rest from reference TRBV9 and TRBJ1-2 gives the full variable domain: DSGVTQTPKHLITATGQRVTLRCSPRSGDLSVYWYQQSLDQGLQFLIQYYNGEERAKGNILERFSAQQFPDLHSELNLSSLELGDSALYFCASSAQGFNYGYTFGSGTRLTVV.

The chain has TRBV2 and TRBJ2-5; tentative D call: TRBD2 (5 bases). The CDR3 runs to 15 residues. V was pared by 3 bases and J by 4 bases, with 15 bases between. Germline loops: CDR1 SNHLY, CDR2 FYNNEI. The CDR3 sequence is CASSEMGLAGETQYF. CDR3 coding DNA: TGTGCCAGCAGTGAGATGGGCCTAGCAGGAGAGACCCAGTACTTC.

The rearrangement uses TRBV27 and TRBJ2-1, with a weak D call TRBD2 (5 bases). Between the trimmed V and J ends, which lost 6 bases and 7 bases, there was a span of 16 bases. The germline gives CDR1 MNHEY, CDR2 SMNVEV (reference sequence). This CDR3 comprises 14 residues. The CDR3 DNA is TGTGCCAGCAGCAATCTAGCCCAAAGTAATGAGCAGTTCTTC. This codes for CASSNLAQSNEQFF.

This sequence joins TRBV11-1 and TRBJ2-1; TRBD1 might be the D (6 bases). This CDR3 is built from 15 residues. The V gene's germline CDR1 is SGHAT and CDR2 FQDESV (reference sequence). Trimming stripped 0 bases from V and 3 bases from J, with 9 bases between. The CDR3 nucleotides are TGTGCCAGCAGCTTAGCGGACAGCAGCTACAATGAGCAGTTCTTC. This translates into CASSLADSSYNEQFF.

The chain uses TRBV7-9 and TRBJ2-3; D unclear. Germline V CDR1 and CDR2: SEHNR, FQNEAQ (reference sequence). Deletions cut 1 base from V and 2 bases from J, with 7 bases between. The CDR3 extends over 14 amino acids. CDR3 DNA: TGTGCCAGCAGCTTAGGGACCCTCACAGATACGCAGTATTTT. It translates to CASSLGTLTDTQYF.

The chain recombines TRBV27 with TRBJ1-1; 9 positions match TRBD1. Germline V gene sequence: CDR1 MNHEY, CDR2 SMNVEV (reference sequence). The J segment lost 3 bases and the V segment lost 4 bases, leaving 3 bases of the junction unmatched. This CDR3 is 14 amino acids long. DNA for the CDR3: TGTGCCAGCAGTTCAGGACAGGGGCACACTGAAGCTTTCTTT. Protein product: CASSSGQGHTEAFF.

The chain employs TRBV19 and TRBJ2-7, with 7 bases lining up with TRBD1. Germline values: CDR1 LNHDA, CDR2 SQIVND (reference sequence). Trimming cost V 5 bases and J 2 bases; bases outside gene matches: 6. The length of the CDR3 is 14 residues. The CDR3 loop is CASSPAGGTYEQYF. Here the CDR3 DNA reads TGTGCCAGTAGTCCCGCAGGGGGAACCTACGAGCAGTACTTC.

The chain has TRBV27 and TRBJ2-5; D call uncertain. The length of the CDR3 is 14 residues. Trimming stripped 2 bases from V and 5 bases from J, with 12 bases between. Germline V gene sequence: CDR1 MNHEY, CDR2 SMNVEV (reference sequence). The CDR3 here is CASSLTRLGETQYF. CDR3 sequence (DNA): TGTGCCAGCAGTTTAACGCGGTTGGGGGAGACCCAGTACTTC.

The CDR3 DNA follows: TGTGCCAGCAGCACTCAGGGGAGCCAGCCCCAGCATTTT. This gives the protein CASSTQGSQPQHF. The chain combines TRBV13 with TRBJ1-5; TRBD1 might be the D (6 bases). Trimming pared 5 bases from V and 7 bases from J, leaving 12 bases between. In germline, CDR1 is PRHDT, CDR2 FYEKMQ (reference sequence). The CDR3 loop spans 13 amino acids.

CDR3 DNA: TGTGCCAGTAGTATTGTACCGACGAACACCGGGGAGCTGTTTTTT. It encodes CASSIVPTNTGELFF. The V and J genes are TRBV19 and TRBJ2-2, with unresolved D. From germline, CDR1 is LNHDA and CDR2 SQIVND (reference sequence). The ends were cut back, 3 bases at V and 0 bases at J, with 8 bases in the middle. CDR3 length: 15 residues.

The chain employs TRBV27 and TRBJ2-7; weak D call: TRBD2 (5 bases). The CDR3 is 13 residues long. Germline V gene data show CDR1 as MNHEY and CDR2 as SMNVEV (reference sequence). V lost 6 bases and J lost 3, with 12 bases in between. Here the CDR3 DNA reads TGTGCCAGCAGCCTTGACGGAGGCTACGAGCAGTACTTC. It yields the protein CASSLDGGYEQYF.

The chain combines TRBV2 with TRBJ2-7; the match to TRBD1 covers 7 bases. Trimming took 7 bases from V and 0 from J; bases not matched to a gene: 9. CDR3 size: 15 residues. Germline V gene data show CDR1 as SNHLY and CDR2 as FYNNEI. CDR3 nucleotides: TGTGCCAGCACCTCCGGGACAGTGAGCTCCTACGAGCAGTACTTC. This codes for CASTSGTVSSYEQYF.

This rearrangement joins TRBV19 to TRBJ2-7; 7 bases fit TRBD1. Germline CDR1 and CDR2: LNHDA and SQIVND (reference sequence). With V trimmed by 3 bases and J by 6 bases, 8 bases remained unmatched. There are 14 residues in the CDR3. The CDR3 DNA reads TGTGCCAGTAGTATTTCAAATGCAGGGGGCGAGCAGTACTTC. Translation gives CASSISNAGGEQYF.

The chain employs TRBV25-1 and TRBJ2-3; possible D gene TRBD2, 5 bases. This CDR3 comprises 12 residues. The germline gives CDR1 MGHDK, CDR2 SYGVNS. The V gene lost 3 bases and the J gene lost 6 bases, with 7 bases spanning the gap. CDR3 bases: TGTGCCAGCAGTGATCGCGGGGATACGCAGTATTTT. Its protein product is CASSDRGDTQYF.

J is TRBJ2-6 and V is TRBV27; no reliable D call. Germline V gene lookup returns CDR1 MNHEY and CDR2 SMNVEV (reference sequence). The length of the CDR3 is 15 residues. Trimming stripped 4 bases from V and 0 bases from J, with 7 bases between. This chain's CDR3 is CASSYSFSGANVLTF. The CDR3 nucleotides read TGTGCCAGCAGTTACTCCTTCTCTGGGGCCAACGTCCTGACTTTC. The full variable domain, rest sourced from reference TRBV27 and TRBJ2-6, is EAQVTQNPRYLITVTGKKLTVTCSQNMNHEYMSWYRQDPGLGLRQIYYSMNVEVTDKGDVPEGYKVSRKEKRNFPLILESPSPNQTSLYFCASSYSFSGANVLTFGAGSRLTVL.

The chain's CDR3 is CASSQEGNDEQFF. DNA of the CDR3: TGTGCCAGCAGCCAAGAGGGCAACGATGAGCAGTTCTTC. The chain recombines TRBV4-2 with TRBJ2-1; D unresolved. CDR3 length equals 13 residues. The germline V and J ends were trimmed by 0 bases and 8 bases, with 8 bases remaining between them. Germline V gene sequence: CDR1 LGHNA, CDR2 YNFKEQ.

The rearrangement joins TRBV5-4 to TRBJ2-3; no reliable D call. Deletions cut 2 bases from V and 6 bases from J, with 13 bases between. CDR1 and CDR2 (germline): SGHNT, YYREEE (reference sequence). CDR3 length: 14 residues. CDR3 in DNA: TGTGCCAGCAGCTTCCTAGGGCTGAGGGATACGCAGTATTTT. Its protein is CASSFLGLRDTQYF.

The chain links TRBV9 to TRBJ2-1; 7 positions match TRBD2. CDR1 and CDR2 (germline): SGDLS, YYNGEE. The trim removed 1 base at V and 7 bases at J, leaving 5 bases unmatched. The CDR3 has 14 amino acids. CDR3 sequence: CASSVWREQNEQFF. CDR3 sequence (DNA): TGTGCCAGCAGCGTATGGCGGGAGCAGAATGAGCAGTTCTTC. Combining the CDR3 with reference TRBV9 and TRBJ2-1 gives the whole variable domain DSGVTQTPKHLITATGQRVTLRCSPRSGDLSVYWYQQSLDQGLQFLIQYYNGEERAKGNILERFSAQQFPDLHSELNLSSLELGDSALYFCASSVWREQNEQFFGPGTRLTVL.

The chain links TRBV27 to TRBJ2-7; D not resolved. The germline CDR1 and CDR2 sequences are MNHEY and SMNVEV (reference sequence). The CDR3 is 14 amino acids. Trimming took 4 bases from V and 4 from J, leaving 14 bases between them. The CDR3 nucleotides are TGTGCCAGCAGTTGGAATTGGGCCCATTACGAGCAGTACTTC. Encoded protein: CASSWNWAHYEQYF.